Reported below is one T cell receptor (beta chain). Its target antigen remains unknown. Base qualities are not at hand, and no much larger clone is one base apart. These data originate in a study of cytomegalovirus exposure and HLA in healthy donors (dated by TCRdb to the late 2010s). For the wider study: According to an earlier analysis of around 600 of the donors, some 180 million T cells yielded some 110 million unique TCR beta sequences and less than 300 Gb of sequence data. Among the roughly 400 genotyped donors, 75% to 90% belonged to the genetic ancestry cluster associated with self-reported Caucasian donors. Rather than drawing on any new phenotypic data, the later analysis identified candidate immune exposures from TCR beta sequences and the way those sequences occurred across donors. All discovery cohort repertoires had been generated on a single sequencing platform. The study aimed to test whether signatures of past pathogen exposure could be identified by cataloging public T cell receptors. A later analysis re-analyzed previously published TCR beta repertoires from 660 or so donors and added high-resolution HLA genotyping to study TCR occurrence patterns. Alongside the repertoire data, information on donor age, sex, ethnicity and CMV serostatus was compiled. In an earlier analysis of over 550 of the donors, high-throughput TCR beta sequencing was used to judge whether each TCR beta V gene segment behaved as functional or pseudogenic. Approximately 300 gigabases of sequencing data and around 80 million unique TCR sequences made up an early release that covered 500 to 650 HLA-typed donors. Among some 400 genotyped donors of the cohort, an average of 235,054 unique TCR beta nucleotide sequences were sequenced per donor, 15% to 20% of them non-productive. HLA typing covered class I and class II loci at four-digit resolution. Genome-wide SNP genotypes for about 65% of the 666 donors were used in a later genetic analysis, which treated that subset as a discovery cohort. In addition to the first cohort of several hundred subjects, a separate validation cohort of 130 or so different subjects was used. The T cell repertoires of roughly 660 subjects were profiled by immunosequencing and related to cytomegalovirus serostatus. Typing coverage differed by locus: A, B, C, DRB1 and DQB1 were typed in roughly 620-630 donors, DQA1 in roughly 510, DPA1 in some 610, and DPB1 in 400 to 480. About five DR-DQ haplotypes were handled as single units for association and clustering, since linkage in the cohort was strong. To predict cytomegalovirus infection status, the study combined high-throughput TCR immunosequencing, statistical association of individual TCRs with disease status, and machine learning.

The cohort consisted of approximately 690 healthy bone marrow donors. All cohort members were sampled while nominally healthy, although unrecorded immune exposures were likely present. The donor tested CMV seropositive and was one of the 289 seropositive cohort members. A peripheral blood sample was collected from each donor, and TCR beta sequencing was performed on peripheral blood mononuclear cells. Genomic DNA extraction from the blood cell samples was performed with the Qiagen DNeasy Blood Extraction Kit. The protocol used for the library was the immunoSEQ multiplex PCR assay. For the multiplex PCR, a mixture combining 60 forward primers for TCR Vbeta segments and 13 reverse primers for TCR Jbeta segments was used. Amplification of the CDR3 region of rearranged TCR beta genes was performed with a multiplex PCR assay on genomic DNA. The Illumina HiSeq System was used to sequence the amplified TCR beta libraries as 87-base-pair reads. From the authors' description of their analysis: A later analysis tallied approximately 87 million unique TCR beta chains across the 660 or so repertoires, and about 10 million of those chains were shared by two or more donors. To remove PCR and sequencing errors, raw reads were error-corrected and collapsed into unique sequences using a nearest-neighbor algorithm that merged closely related sequences. To assign V, D and J gene segments, CDR3 sequences were aligned to IMGT reference sequences. For a sequence to be retained, a match of at least six nucleotides was required to both a V gene segment and a J gene segment. Rearrangements were classified as productive when the CDR3 lacked stop codons and remained in frame with V and J, and all other rearrangements were classified as non-productive. CDR3 was defined by IMGT convention, running from the second conserved V-encoded cysteine to the conserved J-encoded phenylalanine. Sequences without an unambiguous match to a single V gene segment were excluded from the earlier analysis of about 630 of the donors. An earlier analysis of several hundred of the donors called V segments functional above 56.7% productive rearrangements and segregating when the between-donor standard deviation exceeded 5%. A statistical classification framework was built for diagnosing cytomegalovirus status from the catalog of TCR beta chain sequences. A later analysis assigned V and J genes by comparing TCR nucleotide sequences with IMGT/GENE-DB human TR gene sequences. The TCRdist pipeline was used in a later analysis to assign CDR3 sequences and most-parsimonious VDJ recombination scenarios. In a later analysis, each TCR beta chain was defined by its CDR3 amino acid sequence together with its V-gene family, and reads lacking a unique V-gene family were excluded. A later analysis removed 592 highly shared, low-generation-probability nucleotide sequences to deal with suspected cross-contamination and a sequencing artifact. A later analysis calculated a clonal expansion index for each public chain from normalized within-repertoire ranks of inferred template counts. In a later analysis, generation probabilities were computed using a VDJ recombination model fitted to out-of-frame rearrangements, and the results were checked against IGoR. Hypergeometric tests were used in a later analysis to score TCR-TCR, TCR-HLA and TCR-CMV co-occurrence, with a repertoire-size bias correction applied to the TCR pairs. In a later analysis, false discovery rates were estimated by permuting HLA or CMV assignments 20 times. A later analysis grouped co-occurring TCRs with DBSCAN, adding TCRdist sequence similarity when clustering within HLA-allele-positive subsets. Co-occurrence clustering excluded repertoires with fewer than 30,000 or more than 120,000 public chains, plus five with anomalous nucleotide sharing. This immuneACCESS table, as held by TCRdb, lists in-frame sequences with V and J called but not all clones. Of the missing ones, under half trace to an unresolved V gene in checked studies; the others have no known cause. The DNA was the basis for D and trimming; V, J and clone size are from that table. The sample table records around 110,000 clones; about three fifths of these occur just once. Together, the top ten hold 8% to 9% of the sample.

What the authors observed across the whole study: In an earlier analysis of some 500 of the donors, most TCR beta V segments appeared in productive rearrangements about 87% or about 30% of the time, broadly matching IMGT annotations. Compared with equally common non-associated chains, HLA-associated TCR beta chains in a later analysis were more clonally expanded and had lower generation probabilities. Correlated functional status among segregating V segments might be attributable to linkage disequilibrium, but an unknown experimental factor could not be ruled out. Because counts were too low, around 18 rarely observed V segments, including chromosome 9 orphons, were left out of the earlier analysis of 587 of the donors. In vitro tests confirmed that a few of the cytomegalovirus-associated TCR beta chains recognize cytomegalovirus antigens. The only immune exposure information available for the cohort was CMV serostatus. In a later genetic analysis, fewer N-insertions in productive TCRs were reported among donors in an Asian-associated ancestry cluster than the roughly 640-donor mean. A later analysis reported that several top co-occurrence clusters appeared linked to parvovirus B19, influenza, CMV and Epstein-Barr virus. Assigning TCR associations to individual alleles was difficult when HLA alleles, especially DR and DQ, strongly co-occurred. In this cohort, only TCR beta chains were sequenced, and detectable features were limited by the absence of alpha or paired-chain data. In both the original and validation cohorts, the classifier was reported to diagnose cytomegalovirus status with high specificity and sensitivity. Because HLA typing was missing for some donors at each locus, association tests included only the typed subset. A cluster of highly shared sequence variants was judged likely to represent a technical artifact of the sequencing pipeline. At a false discovery rate of 0.05, a later analysis linked roughly 17,000 TCR beta sequences to specific HLA alleles. A later genetic analysis associated a missense DCLRE1C variant with V-gene and J-gene trimming of TCR beta chains, and an independent cohort replicated the association. A later analysis found that most CMV-associated TCR beta chains appeared HLA-restricted, with HLA associations seemingly driven largely by CMV exposure. A later analysis found that TCR association rates varied across HLA loci, with DRB1 alleles showing the most associated TCRs and HLA-C alleles the fewest. The 87-base-pair reads could not distinguish some IMGT-functional V segments, including TRBV6-2 and TRBV6-3, so those segments were excluded. The study gave a list of around 170 TCR beta chains associated with cytomegalovirus. According to the authors, the approach could potentially be generalized to other disease states and immunological phenotypes. A further reported finding was that TCR beta sequences accurately predicted the HLA-A and HLA-B alleles for most subjects in the first cohort. Most TCR sequences were observed very rarely across donors, whereas some public TCRs were present in many individuals. Sequencing depth was assumed to be roughly uniform across donors in the presence/absence analyses, though that assumption may not hold.

The germline ends are 15 bases apart after V is trimmed by 1 base and J by 5 bases. The CDR3 holds 15 amino acids from the cysteine to the phenylalanine. CDR3 DNA is the only sequence kept; it has 45 bases, read in frame from the first base. The germline V gene provides CDR1 SGHDN and CDR2 FVKESK. The sequence was collected from a woman in her forties in good health and CMV-seropositive. The sample taken for sequencing was PBMCs. Here the chain combines TRBV14 and TRBJ2-7; no D gene can be assigned with confidence. The base sequence is TGTGCCAGCAGCCAAGGGTTCGGGTACGGCCACGAGCAGTACTTC. This sequence encodes CASSQGFGYGHEQYF.